This T cell receptor beta chain originates from a study of CD8 T cells in ankylosing spondylitis. TCRdb recomputed calls from the 5' RACE reads with MiXCR, one row per CDR3 protein. Counted here are 35,000 to 45,000 distinct CDR3 sequences, about 11% occurring once; the ten biggest clones make up more than 1.3%. Sequenced: blood, either unsorted or a sorted T cell fraction (not recorded which). The clonotype comes from a male donor with ankylosing spondylitis or in good health (not recorded which).

CDR3 coding DNA: TGTGCCAGCACCCCGGGGGCTAACGAATATACGCAGTATTTT. It translates to CASTPGANEYTQYF. This rearrangement joins TRBV2 to TRBJ2-3; D is possibly TRBD1 or TRBD2 (6 bases each). CDR3 size: 14 residues. Germline V gene sequence: CDR1 SNHLY, CDR2 FYNNEI. V was pared by 7 bases and J by 7 bases, with 18 bases between.